The clone carrying this TCR beta chain occurred a few times. The target antigen is unknown. This CDR3 has 14 amino acids. The germline V and J ends were trimmed by 7 bases and 6 bases, with 19 bases remaining between them. Germline V gene sequence: CDR1 GTSNPN, CDR2 SVGIG (reference sequence). This entry is derived from a study of beta chain features in type 1 diabetes. Study background: The samples had roughly 100,000,000 sorted cells examined in all. General study findings and limits: Within the patient group, naive, central memory and Treg TCRB repertoires appeared more similar to each other than within healthy donors. At VDJ recombination sites, type 1 diabetes patients had fewer insertions and more deleted nucleotides. TCRB CDR3s were moderately but significantly shorter in Type 1 diabetes patients in all four CD4+ subsets.

Of the isolated RNA, all was reverse transcribed, and so the sequenced material was expressed TCRB transcripts. Measured with immunoSEQ multiplex PCR; TCRdb has only the in-frame clones, and not every one. The table records around 300,000 clones, around 16% of them present only once. CD45RO/CCR7/CD25/CD127/CD95/CD27 separated CD4+ naive, central memory, regulatory and stem cell-like memory cells by sorting. The receptor's source is a man aged 18 to 30 with type 1 diabetes. The sample consisted of naive CD4+ T cells from blood. V is TRBV30 and J is TRBJ2-1; D might be TRBD2 (5 bases). The CDR3 DNA is TGTGCCTTTGGGCCTAGCCGATTTGTCAATGAGCAGTTCTTC. Its protein is CAFGPSRFVNEQFF.